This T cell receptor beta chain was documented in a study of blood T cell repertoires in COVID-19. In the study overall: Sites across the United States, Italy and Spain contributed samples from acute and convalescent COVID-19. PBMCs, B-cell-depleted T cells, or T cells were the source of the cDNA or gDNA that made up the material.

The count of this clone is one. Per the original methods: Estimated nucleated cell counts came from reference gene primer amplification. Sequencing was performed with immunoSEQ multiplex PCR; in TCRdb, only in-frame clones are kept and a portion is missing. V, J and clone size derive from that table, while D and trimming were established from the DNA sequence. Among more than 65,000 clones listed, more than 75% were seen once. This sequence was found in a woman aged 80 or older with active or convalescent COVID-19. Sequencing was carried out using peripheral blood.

The CDR3 region has the DNA TGTGCCAGCAGTCCTTGGACTAGCGGGGGGGGCGAGCAGTACTTC. As protein: CASSPWTSGGGEQYF. The J gene is TRBJ2-7, the V gene TRBV6-6; 15 bases align to TRBD2. The junction had 5 bases not matched to a gene; V was cut back by 5 bases and J by 6 bases. The length of the CDR3 is 15 residues. CDR1 is MNHNY and CDR2 is SVGAGI in the germline V gene (reference sequence).